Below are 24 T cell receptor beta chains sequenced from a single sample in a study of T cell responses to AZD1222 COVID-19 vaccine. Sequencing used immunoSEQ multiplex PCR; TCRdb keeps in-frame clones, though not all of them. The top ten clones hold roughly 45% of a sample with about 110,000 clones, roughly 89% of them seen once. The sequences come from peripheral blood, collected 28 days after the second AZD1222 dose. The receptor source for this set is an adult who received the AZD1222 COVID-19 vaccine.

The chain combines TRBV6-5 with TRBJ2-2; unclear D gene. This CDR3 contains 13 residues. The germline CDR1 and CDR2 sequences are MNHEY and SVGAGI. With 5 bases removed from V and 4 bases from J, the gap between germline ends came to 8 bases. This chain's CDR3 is CASSRVVTGELFF. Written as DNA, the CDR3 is TGTGCCAGCAGTCGAGTCGTCACCGGGGAGCTGTTTTTT.

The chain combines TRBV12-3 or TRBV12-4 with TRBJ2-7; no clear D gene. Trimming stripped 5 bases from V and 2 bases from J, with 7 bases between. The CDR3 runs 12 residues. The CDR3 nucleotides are TGTGCCAGCAGTGGACGTACCTACGAGCAGTACTTC. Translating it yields CASSGRTYEQYF.

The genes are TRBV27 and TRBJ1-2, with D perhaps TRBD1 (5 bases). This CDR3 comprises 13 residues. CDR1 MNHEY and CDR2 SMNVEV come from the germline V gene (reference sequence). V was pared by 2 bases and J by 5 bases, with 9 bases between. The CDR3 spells CASSLPGGYGYTF. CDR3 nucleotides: TGTGCCAGCAGTTTACCCGGGGGGTATGGCTACACCTTC.

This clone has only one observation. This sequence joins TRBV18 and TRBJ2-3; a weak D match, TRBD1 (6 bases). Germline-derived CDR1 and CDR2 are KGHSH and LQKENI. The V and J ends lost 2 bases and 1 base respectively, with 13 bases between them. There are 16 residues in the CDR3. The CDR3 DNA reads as TGTGCCAGCTCACCAACCCCAGAGGGGGGCACAGATACGCAGTATTTT. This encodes CASSPTPEGGTDTQYF.

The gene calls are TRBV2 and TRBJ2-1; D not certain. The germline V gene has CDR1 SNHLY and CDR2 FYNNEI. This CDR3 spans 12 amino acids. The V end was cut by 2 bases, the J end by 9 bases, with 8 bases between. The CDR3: CASSEYWVEQFF. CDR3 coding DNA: TGTGCCAGCAGTGAATATTGGGTTGAGCAGTTCTTC.

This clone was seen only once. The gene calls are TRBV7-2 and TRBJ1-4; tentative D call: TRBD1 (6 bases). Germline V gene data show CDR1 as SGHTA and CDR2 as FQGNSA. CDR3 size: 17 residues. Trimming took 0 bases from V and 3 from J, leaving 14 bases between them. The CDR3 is CASSLAQASGANEKLFF. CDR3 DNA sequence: TGTGCCAGCAGCTTAGCGCAGGCGTCAGGGGCTAATGAAAAACTGTTTTTT.

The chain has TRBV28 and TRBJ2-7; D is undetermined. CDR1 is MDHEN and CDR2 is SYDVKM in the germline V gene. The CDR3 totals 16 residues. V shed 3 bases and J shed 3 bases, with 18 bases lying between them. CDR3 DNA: TGTGCCAGCAGTTTCTTGACTCCTACATTAGTCTACGAGCAGTACTTC. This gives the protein CASSFLTPTLVYEQYF.

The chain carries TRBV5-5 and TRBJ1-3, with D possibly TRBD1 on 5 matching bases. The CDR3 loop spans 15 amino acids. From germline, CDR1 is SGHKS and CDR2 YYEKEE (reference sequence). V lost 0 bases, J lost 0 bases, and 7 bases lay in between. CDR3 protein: CASSLETASGNTIYF. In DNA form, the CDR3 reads TGTGCCAGCAGCTTGGAGACAGCCTCTGGAAACACCATATATTTT.

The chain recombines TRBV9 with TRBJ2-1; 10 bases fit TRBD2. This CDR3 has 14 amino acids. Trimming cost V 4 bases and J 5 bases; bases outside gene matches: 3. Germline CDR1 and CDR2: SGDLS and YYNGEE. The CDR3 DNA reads TGTGCCAGCAGCTACGGACTAGCGGACAATGAGCAGTTCTTC. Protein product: CASSYGLADNEQFF.

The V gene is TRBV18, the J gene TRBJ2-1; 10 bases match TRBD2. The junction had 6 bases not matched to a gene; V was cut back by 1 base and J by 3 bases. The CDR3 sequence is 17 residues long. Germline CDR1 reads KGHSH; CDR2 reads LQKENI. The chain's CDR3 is CASSPLASGSSYNEQFF. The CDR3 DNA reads TGTGCCAGCTCACCACTGGCTAGCGGGAGTAGCTACAATGAGCAGTTCTTC.

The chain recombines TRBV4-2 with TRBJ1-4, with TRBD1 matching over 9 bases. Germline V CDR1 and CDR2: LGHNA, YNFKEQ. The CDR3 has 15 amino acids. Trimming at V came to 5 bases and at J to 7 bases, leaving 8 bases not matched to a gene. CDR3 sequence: CASSEQGASVEKLFF. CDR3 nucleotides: TGTGCCAGCAGCGAACAGGGGGCTTCAGTTGAAAAACTGTTTTTT.

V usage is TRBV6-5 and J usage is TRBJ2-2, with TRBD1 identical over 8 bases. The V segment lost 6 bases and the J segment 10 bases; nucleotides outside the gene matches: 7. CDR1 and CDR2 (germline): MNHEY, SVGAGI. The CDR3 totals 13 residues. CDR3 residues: CASRGQGYEELFF. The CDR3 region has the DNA TGTGCCAGCAGAGGACAGGGTTATGAGGAGCTGTTTTTT.

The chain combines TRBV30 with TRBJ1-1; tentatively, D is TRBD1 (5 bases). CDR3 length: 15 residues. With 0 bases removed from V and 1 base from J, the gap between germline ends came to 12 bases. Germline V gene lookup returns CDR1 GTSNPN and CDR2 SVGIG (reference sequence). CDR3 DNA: TGTGCCTGGAGTGTACGGGGACTCCGGAACACTGAAGCTTTCTTT. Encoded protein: CAWSVRGLRNTEAFF. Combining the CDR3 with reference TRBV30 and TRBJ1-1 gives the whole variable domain SQTIHQWPATLVQPVGSPLSLECTVEGTSNPNLYWYRQAAGRGLQLLFYSVGIGQISSEVPQNLSASRPQDRQFILSSKKLLLSDSGFYLCAWSVRGLRNTEAFFGQGTRLTVV.

The CDR3 nucleotides are TGTGCCAGCAGTGGGGTCCCGGGTACTGAAGCTTTCTTT. This codes for CASSGVPGTEAFF. The chain combines TRBV2 with TRBJ1-1; no definite D call. Per the germline V gene, CDR1 is SNHLY and CDR2 is FYNNEI. The CDR3 extends over 13 amino acids. Trimming removed 4 bases at V and 5 bases at J, with 11 bases between. Full variable domain (rest looked up from reference TRBV2 and TRBJ1-1): EPEVTQTPSHQVTQMGQEVILRCVPISNHLYFYWYRQILGQKVEFLVSFYNNEISEKSEIFDDQFSVERPDGSNFTLKIRSTKLEDSAMYFCASSGVPGTEAFFGQGTRLTVV.

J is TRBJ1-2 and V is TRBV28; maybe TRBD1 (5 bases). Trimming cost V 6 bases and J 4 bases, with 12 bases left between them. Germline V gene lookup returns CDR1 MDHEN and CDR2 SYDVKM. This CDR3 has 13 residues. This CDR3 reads CASSPGLAYGYTF. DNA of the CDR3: TGTGCCAGCAGCCCAGGGCTCGCCTATGGCTACACCTTC.

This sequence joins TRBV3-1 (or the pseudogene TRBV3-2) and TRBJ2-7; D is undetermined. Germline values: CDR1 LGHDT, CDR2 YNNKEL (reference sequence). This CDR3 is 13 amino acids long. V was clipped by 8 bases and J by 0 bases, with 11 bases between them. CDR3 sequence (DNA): TGTGCCAGCGGGCAGGTTAGCTCCTACGAGCAGTACTTC. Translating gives CASGQVSSYEQYF.

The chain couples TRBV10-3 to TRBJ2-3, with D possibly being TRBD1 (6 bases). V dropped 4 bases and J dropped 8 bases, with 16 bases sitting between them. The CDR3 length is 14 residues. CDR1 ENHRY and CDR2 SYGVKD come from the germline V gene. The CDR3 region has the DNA TGTGCCATCAGTGTAGGGGGAAAGGGGTTTACGCAGTATTTT. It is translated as CAISVGGKGFTQYF.

The CDR3 coding sequence is TGCAGCGTTCCCCGGGGAGATACAGGGGGCTCCTACAATGAGCAGTTCTTC. Its protein is CSVPRGDTGGSYNEQFF. The rearrangement links TRBV29-1 to TRBJ2-1; 8 nucleotides align to TRBD1. Germline CDR1 SQVTM, CDR2 ANQGSEA. J lost 0 bases, V lost 5 bases, and 12 bases had no gene match. The CDR3 extends over 17 amino acids.

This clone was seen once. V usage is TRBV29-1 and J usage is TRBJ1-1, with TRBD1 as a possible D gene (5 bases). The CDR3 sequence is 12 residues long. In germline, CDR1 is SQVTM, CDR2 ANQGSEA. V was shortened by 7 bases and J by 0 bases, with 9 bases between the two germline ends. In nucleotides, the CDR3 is TGCAGCGCGGGACCCATGAACACTGAAGCTTTCTTT. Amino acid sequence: CSAGPMNTEAFF. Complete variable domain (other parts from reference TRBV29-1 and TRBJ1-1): SAVISQKPSRDICQRGTSLTIQCQVDSQVTMMFWYRQQPGQSLTLIATANQGSEATYESGFVIDKFPISRPNLTFSTLTVSNMSPEDSSIYLCSAGPMNTEAFFGQGTRLTVV.

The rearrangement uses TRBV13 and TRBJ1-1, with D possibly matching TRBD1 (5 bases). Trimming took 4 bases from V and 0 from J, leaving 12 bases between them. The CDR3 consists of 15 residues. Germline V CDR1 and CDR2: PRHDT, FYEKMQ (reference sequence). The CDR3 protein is CASSSPRTLNTEAFF. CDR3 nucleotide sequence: TGTGCCAGCAGCTCTCCCCGGACACTGAACACTGAAGCTTTCTTT.

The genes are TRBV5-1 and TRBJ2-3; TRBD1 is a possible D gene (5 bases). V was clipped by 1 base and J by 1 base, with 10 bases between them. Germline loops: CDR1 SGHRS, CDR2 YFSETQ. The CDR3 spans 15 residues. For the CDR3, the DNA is TGCGCCAGCAGCTTGTGGGGCGGAGGCACAGATACGCAGTATTTT. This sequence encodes CASSLWGGGTDTQYF.

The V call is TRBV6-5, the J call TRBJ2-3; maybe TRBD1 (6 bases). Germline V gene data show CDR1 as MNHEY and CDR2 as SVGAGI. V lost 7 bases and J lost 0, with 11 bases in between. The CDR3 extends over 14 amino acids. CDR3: CASTPGASTDTQYF. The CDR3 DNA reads TGTGCCAGCACCCCAGGGGCCAGCACAGATACGCAGTATTTT.

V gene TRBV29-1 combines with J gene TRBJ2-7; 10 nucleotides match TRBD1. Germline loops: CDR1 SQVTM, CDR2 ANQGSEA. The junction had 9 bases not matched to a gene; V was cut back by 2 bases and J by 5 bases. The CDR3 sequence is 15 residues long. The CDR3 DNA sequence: TGCAGCGTTGAAAGGCCCCGGACAGGGGGAAACGAGCAGTACTTC. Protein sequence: CSVERPRTGGNEQYF.

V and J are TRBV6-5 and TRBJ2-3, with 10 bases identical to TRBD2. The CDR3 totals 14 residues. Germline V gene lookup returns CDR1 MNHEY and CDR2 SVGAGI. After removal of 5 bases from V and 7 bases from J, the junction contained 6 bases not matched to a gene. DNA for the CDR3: TGTGCCAGCAGTCCCCAGCGGGAGGGATATACGCAGTATTTT. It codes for CASSPQREGYTQYF.